The 2 T cell receptor beta chains given below trace back to one sample, sequenced in a study of T-cell reconstitution after alpha-beta-depleted transplantation in children. It was with unique molecular identifiers that the TCRbeta library was prepared. MiXCR, run by TCRdb on the PCR reads, gives a single entry per CDR3 protein. The table lists 500,000 to 600,000 distinct CDR3 sequences, about 33% of them singletons, with less than 2.5% in the top ten. The sample was PBMCs from the stem cell graft donor, taken from the stem cell graft. The receptors derive from a human donor who donated a stem cell graft to a child with aplastic anemia.

V usage is TRBV7-2 and J usage is TRBJ1-3; D might be TRBD1 (5 bases). The CDR3 loop spans 16 amino acids. The germline gives CDR1 SGHTA, CDR2 FQGNSA. V was shortened by 4 bases and J by 0 bases, with 13 bases between the two germline ends. The CDR3 protein is CASSSSFQGSGNTIYF. Here the CDR3 DNA reads TGTGCCAGCAGCTCTTCCTTCCAGGGCTCTGGAAACACCATATATTTT.

This chain links TRBV14 with TRBJ1-1, with a weak D call TRBD1 (6 bases). Germline CDR1 is SGHDN and CDR2 is FVKESK. The CDR3 contains 13 residues. V was shortened by 10 bases and J by 8 bases, with 20 bases between the two germline ends. The CDR3 region is CATRNSGAPEAFF. CDR3 in DNA: TGTGCCACCCGAAATTCAGGGGCCCCGGAAGCTTTCTTT.